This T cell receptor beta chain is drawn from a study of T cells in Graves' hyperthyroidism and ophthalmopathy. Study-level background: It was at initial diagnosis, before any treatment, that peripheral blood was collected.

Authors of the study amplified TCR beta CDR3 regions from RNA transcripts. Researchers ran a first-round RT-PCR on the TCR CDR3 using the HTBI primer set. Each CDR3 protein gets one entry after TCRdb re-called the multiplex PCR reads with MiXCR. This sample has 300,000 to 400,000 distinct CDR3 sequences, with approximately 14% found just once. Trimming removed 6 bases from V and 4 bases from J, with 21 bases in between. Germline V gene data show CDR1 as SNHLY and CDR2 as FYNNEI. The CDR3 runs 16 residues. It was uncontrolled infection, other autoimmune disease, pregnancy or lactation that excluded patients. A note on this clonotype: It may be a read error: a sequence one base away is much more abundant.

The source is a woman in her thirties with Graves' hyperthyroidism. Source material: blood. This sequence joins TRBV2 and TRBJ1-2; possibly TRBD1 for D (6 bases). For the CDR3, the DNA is TGTGCCAGCAGGGGGGCTCGGGGAGTCACTCTCTATGGCTACACCTTC. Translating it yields CASRGARGVTLYGYTF.